The clone carrying this T cell receptor (beta chain) has a handful of counts. Its antigen is as yet unknown. MiXCR was run by TCRdb on the 5' RACE reads, yielding one entry per CDR3 protein. This table has about 410,000 distinct CDR3 sequences, roughly 18% appearing once. The CDR3 spans 14 residues. V was shortened by 5 bases and J by 4 bases, with 12 bases between the two germline ends. CDR1 and CDR2 (germline): MNHEY, SMNVEV (reference sequence). This specimen comes from a study of T-cell memory formation after mild COVID-19. Overall study: Largely donor-specific TCR clusters were found.

Study observations and caveats: There was no confirmation that second-wave clones peaking on day 37 were SARS-CoV-2 specific. Clones contracting day 15 to 85 were balanced CD4/CD8; later expanders leaned CD4+.

The chain uses TRBV27 and TRBJ2-1; a possible D gene is TRBD1 (6 bases). The source material was PBMCs or a T cell subset sorted from them (not recorded which). The receptor's source is a man aged 18-30 years who had mild COVID-19 (a few samples of this study predate the infection). Cell type and time point are not known. CDR3: CASSIGQRYNEQFF. The CDR3 DNA is TGTGCCAGCAGTATCGGACAGAGGTACAATGAGCAGTTCTTC.